The 14 T cell receptor beta chains in this list originate from one sample, sequenced in a study of blood T cell repertoires in COVID-19. Profiled with immunoSEQ multiplex PCR; TCRdb holds only in-frame clones, not every one. The sample contains over 150,000 clones, roughly 76% of which appear only once. Input material: peripheral blood. The receptors originated from an elderly woman with COVID-19, enrolled during active disease.

This clone has just a few counts. The V gene is TRBV19, the J gene TRBJ1-1; 8 positions agree with TRBD1. The CDR3 contains 13 residues. Losses at the gene ends were 4 bases for V and 10 bases for J; bases not matched to a gene: 8. Per the germline V gene, CDR1 is LNHDA and CDR2 is SQIVND (reference sequence). In nucleotides, the CDR3 is TGTGCCAGTAGTACCGGGACAGGTCTTAGAGCTTTCTTT. Translated, it gives CASSTGTGLRAFF.

To note about this clone: An end of the junction differs from the germline gene, which may be a read error. The chain has TRBV7-7 and TRBJ1-5; no definite D call. This CDR3 contains 12 residues. The germline V gene encodes CDR1 SSHAT and CDR2 FNYEAQ (reference sequence). CDR3 in DNA: TGTGCTAGCAGCTTACTAAATCAGCCCCAGCATTTT. It translates to CASSLLNQPQHF.

The chain employs TRBV14 and TRBJ2-1; tentatively, D is TRBD1 (5 bases). V was clipped by 3 bases and J by 9 bases, with 9 bases between them. The CDR3 consists of 12 residues. Germline CDR1 reads SGHDN; CDR2 reads FVKESK. In nucleotides, the CDR3 is TGTGCCAGCAGCCAGGGCCAGGGTGAGCAGTTCTTC. This encodes CASSQGQGEQFF. Variable domain in full (rest from reference TRBV14 and TRBJ2-1): EAGVTQFPSHSVIEKGQTVTLRCDPISGHDNLYWYRRVMGKEIKFLLHFVKESKQDESGMPNNRFLAERTGGTYSTLKVQPAELEDSGVYFCASSQGQGEQFFGPGTRLTVL.

This chain links TRBV4-2 with TRBJ2-1; TRBD1 matches 7 bases. Germline V CDR1 and CDR2: LGHNA, YNFKEQ. The CDR3 spans 16 residues. Trimming cost V 0 bases and J 4 bases; bases outside gene matches: 6. DNA of the CDR3: TGTGCCAGCAGCCAAGAAGATCCAGGGGGTTACAATGAGCAGTTCTTC. The encoded protein is CASSQEDPGGYNEQFF.

This rearrangement joins TRBV5-4 to TRBJ2-1, with TRBD2 as a possible D gene (6 bases). Deletions cut 2 bases from V and 0 bases from J, with 18 bases between. The CDR3 covers 18 residues. Germline CDR1 SGHNT, CDR2 YYREEE (reference sequence). Here the CDR3 reads CASSFTVGGIFSYNEQFF. Written as DNA, the CDR3 is TGTGCCAGCAGCTTTACTGTTGGCGGGATTTTCTCCTACAATGAGCAGTTCTTC.

The V and J genes are TRBV2 and TRBJ1-1; tentative D call: TRBD1 (5 bases). This CDR3 is built from 13 residues. Per germline, CDR1 SNHLY and CDR2 FYNNEI. V lost 6 bases to trimming and J lost 1 base, with 9 bases between them. CDR3 in DNA: TGTGCCAGCAGCCTCGACAGGAACACTGAAGCTTTCTTT. Amino acid sequence: CASSLDRNTEAFF.

The rearrangement joins TRBV14 to TRBJ1-4; D is possibly TRBD1 (6 bases). The CDR3 has 15 residues. The V end was cut by 1 base, the J end by 2 bases, with 8 bases between. Germline V gives CDR1 SGHDN, CDR2 FVKESK. CDR3 bases: TGTGCCAGCAGCCAAGTCAGGGGCACTAATGAAAAACTGTTTTTT. It yields the protein CASSQVRGTNEKLFF.

CDR3 loop: CASSLETGRLKKLFF. The CDR3 DNA sequence: TGTGCCAGCAGTTTGGAGACAGGACGTCTTAAAAAACTGTTTTTT. The genes are TRBV28 and TRBJ1-4; perhaps TRBD1 as D (6 bases). The CDR3 is made up of 15 amino acids. Per germline, CDR1 MDHEN and CDR2 SYDVKM. V dropped 3 bases and J dropped 9 bases, with 17 bases sitting between them.

The rearrangement joins TRBV6-4 to TRBJ1-2; the match to TRBD1 covers 7 bases. This CDR3 comprises 17 residues. Germline V lookup: CDR1 MRHNA, CDR2 SNTAGT. After removal of 6 bases from V and 0 bases from J, the junction contained 13 bases not matched to a gene. The CDR3 nucleotides are TGTGCCAGCAGGAGAAACAGGGGACCGCGTGCTAACTATGGCTACACCTTC. It codes for CASRRNRGPRANYGYTF.

V is TRBV6-1 and J is TRBJ1-2, with a tentative D call TRBD1 (6 bases). The germline CDR1 and CDR2 sequences are MNHNS and SASEGT. V was cut by 2 bases and J by 8 bases, with 18 bases left in between. CDR3 length: 15 amino acids. CDR3 in amino acids: CASSELAGALEGYTF. As DNA, the CDR3 is TGTGCCAGCAGTGAATTAGCGGGGGCCCTGGAGGGCTACACCTTC.

This chain connects TRBV2 to TRBJ2-1; 12 bases are a match to TRBD2. The V gene's germline CDR1 is SNHLY and CDR2 FYNNEI. This CDR3 contains 13 residues. Germline trimming cut 4 bases from V and 8 bases from J; bases unmatched to any gene: 0. The CDR3 nucleotides are TGTGCCAGCAGTGCTAGCGGGAGGGATGAGCAGTTCTTC. Protein: CASSASGRDEQFF.

The rearrangement uses TRBV12-5 and TRBJ1-2, with 8 nucleotides matching TRBD1. The CDR3 is made up of 14 amino acids. The germline gives CDR1 LGHNT, CDR2 FRNRAP. With V trimmed by 5 bases and J by 6 bases, 8 bases remained unmatched. The CDR3 DNA is TGTGCTAGTGGTCACCGACAGGGGCGGGATGGCTACACCTTC. It is translated as CASGHRQGRDGYTF.

This rearrangement joins TRBV6-2 or TRBV6-3 to TRBJ1-5, with a weak D call TRBD1 (5 bases). This CDR3 is built from 13 residues. With 6 bases removed from V and 4 bases from J, the gap between germline ends came to 10 bases. Germline V gene lookup returns CDR1 MNHEY and CDR2 SVGEGT. This CDR3 reads CASSSPGNQPQHF. In DNA form, the CDR3 reads TGTGCCAGCAGCAGTCCAGGGAATCAGCCCCAGCATTTT.

The chain uses TRBV4-2 and TRBJ1-3, with D possibly being TRBD1 (6 bases). Germline CDR1 and CDR2: LGHNA and YNFKEQ. The CDR3 runs to 18 residues. V lost 0 bases and J lost 0, with 15 bases in between. This CDR3 is CASSQDGRGASSGNTIYF. DNA of the CDR3: TGTGCCAGCAGCCAAGATGGGAGGGGGGCCTCCTCTGGAAACACCATATATTTT.